A selection of T cell receptor beta chains follows, all from one sample in a study of blood T cell repertoires in COVID-19. Produced via immunoSEQ multiplex PCR; TCRdb's table is partial and in-frame only. The sample lists some 220,000 clones; 75% to 90% were seen once. Sequences were obtained from peripheral blood. All receptors derive from a woman in her 70s with COVID-19, enrolled during active disease. Each CDR3 is given without its conserved first and last residue. The D gene is left open where the match is weak. Size tells how often a clone was seen (once, few, many) or the class of an expanded clone, and some rows leave it out.

>NA|NA|TRBV30|13
AWSVRSTGNYGYT
>few|TRBD1|TRBV6-4|17
ASSDSSLARDREDEKLF
>NA|NA|TRBV5-1|13
ASSLGPGVAGELF
>few|TRBD1|TRBV28|13
ASSPTGTGALEAF
>NA|TRBD1|TRBV11-2|14
ASSLVTGGAAKTQY
>once|TRBD1|TRBV19|12
ASSARGPTGELF
>NA|NA|TRBV2|15
ASTTEPVSYSNQPQH
>NA|NA|TRBV7-9|12
ASSSLAAHQPQH
>NA|NA|TRBV5-6|12
ASSSLRRATEAF
>few|TRBD1|TRBV12-5|15
ASGFLLTGGNTGELF
>few|TRBD2|TRBV19|14
ASSGIGGGYYNEQF
>NA|TRBD1|TRBV18|12
ASSPLDRAQPQH
>few|NA|TRBV28|15
ASSFIPVIGAVTEAF
>NA|NA|TRBV2|10
ASSLSSYEQY
>NA|NA|TRBV15|10
ATSSAQGEQF
>few|TRBD2|TRBV3-1/TRBV3-2|21
ASSQEKRFGIAGGRQLQETQY
>NA|TRBD1|TRBV28|12
ASSSQGASYEQY
>once|TRBD2|TRBV6-6|14
ASTSGTSGRQYEQY
>NA|TRBD1|TRBV5-1|14
ASSWDGQGARETQY
>few|TRBD1|TRBV28|12
ASSLDRGRGGYT
>once|NA|TRBV2|12
ASSLTVSQETQY
>NA|TRBD1|TRBV3-1/TRBV3-2|12
ASSQGDRVTEAF
>NA|NA|TRBV3-1/TRBV3-2|13
ASSQQFNRHNEQF
>NA|TRBD1|TRBV7-6|17
ASSLASGTAGIRPYEQY
>NA|NA|TRBV18|10
ASSAKGDEQY
>NA|TRBD2|TRBV7-3|15
ASSLGVGGRGQETQY